The clone carrying this T cell receptor (beta chain) came up once. This specimen comes from a study of blood T cell repertoires in COVID-19. In the original analysis: The authors estimated nucleated cell counts from reference gene primer amplification. TCRdb's copy holds only in-frame clones and misses some; the assay was immunoSEQ multiplex PCR. V, J and clone size derive from that table, while D and trimming were established from the DNA sequence. The sample has approximately 150,000 clones, 86% seen once. Germline V gene lookup returns CDR1 SGDLS and CDR2 YYNGEE. Between the trimmed V and J ends, which lost 6 bases and 6 bases, there was a span of 16 bases. CDR3 size: 13 residues.

The sequencing sample was made of peripheral blood. This receptor was identified in a woman aged 55-75 years with acute or convalescent COVID-19. The chain combines TRBV9 with TRBJ2-7; the D gene is possibly TRBD2 (5 bases). As DNA, the CDR3 is TGTGCCAGCATGAAGGGTGAAGGAGGCGAGCAGTACTTC. It yields the protein CASMKGEGGEQYF. Using reference TRBV9 and TRBJ2-7 for the parts outside the CDR3, the full variable domain is DSGVTQTPKHLITATGQRVTLRCSPRSGDLSVYWYQQSLDQGLQFLIQYYNGEERAKGNILERFSAQQFPDLHSELNLSSLELGDSALYFCASMKGEGGEQYFGPGTRLTVT.